This T cell receptor beta chain was found in a study of long-term antiretroviral therapy in people with HIV (dated by TCRdb to 2021 to 2024). About the study as a whole: Collection of the earliest samples took place about a decade ahead of the 2015 WHO recommendation for immediate ART, at a time when ART was typically delayed until CD4 counts fell. Of the roughly 31 participants with HIV, ten to eleven were female. Whether ART initiation and durable HIV suppression were associated with changes in peripheral blood TRB repertoire composition and diversity was tested in a retrospective serial study. Test extractions of a monoclonal T-cell line alongside a few dozen polyclonal samples showed no cross-contamination during QIAcube processing. A total of around 190 cryopreserved PBMC samples came from approximately 30 adults with confirmed HIV infection and were collected serially over a mean of roughly six years (range 1-12).

The immunoSEQ hsTCRB v3.0 assay was used at survey level resolution to sequence the TRB variable region. A depth of about 35,000-55,000 T-cell genomes per sample was targeted for TRB sequencing. Pooled TRB libraries were sequenced on an Illumina MiSeq with a v3 150-cycle kit. The source study handled its data this way. Repertoire analysis ran in R within a reproducible Nextflow workflow covering QC, data transformation and analysis. LymphoSeq2, an R package for AIRR-Seq data exploration, was used to implement custom analyses. A handful of samples that produced fewer than 5000 total TRB sequences were removed, so 188 HIV repertoires were analyzed. Among the 170 to 200 HIV repertoires that were kept, approximately 61 were collected before ART initiation and roughly 130 were collected after ART initiation. Repertoires were downsampled to 5000 TRB nucleotide sequences, and summary statistics were averaged over 100 downsampling iterations. The analysis kept only TRB sequences whose CDR3 regions were at least seven amino acids long. Diversity was assessed using a clonality score derived from Shannon entropy and using the Gini coefficient. In the repertoire networks, any two of the top 5000 CDR3 amino acid sequences were linked whenever the two sequences differed by an edit distance of one. GLIPH2 predicted antigen specificity groups and MHC restriction for TRB CDR3 amino acid sequences. Known CMV, EBV, HIV or tissue antigen associations were flagged by matching CDR3 amino acid sequences against VDJdb and McPAS-TCR. Pre-ART, post-ART and control groups were compared with Wilcoxon signed-rank tests and Holm-Bonferroni correction. Entries here come from immuneACCESS through TCRdb and include only in-frame sequences with V and J called. Some clones fail to appear in such tables; in the studies checked, an unresolved V gene covers under half of the shortfall, and the cause of the remainder is unknown. For V, J and clone size, that table is used; D and trimming come from the DNA. The sample yields thousands of clones; roughly 70% were counted once. The top ten clonotypes cover approximately 8.3% of the sample.

Details on this clone: No cognate antigen has been identified for it. The record has no base qualities; no much larger clone is one base away.

CDR1 and CDR2 were assigned from the germline V gene as MRHNA and SNTAGT. Trimming costs V 6 bases and J 1 base, and their ends lie 22 bases apart. The CDR3 runs 17 residues from the cysteine to the phenylalanine. Only CDR3 DNA remains: 51 bases, in frame from the first base. The research as a whole found: No data were available on ART adherence, viral resistance or therapy changes, limiting inferences about post-ART repertoire changes. HIV repertoires had narrower CDR3 length ranges than controls, and the network structure suggested an antigen-experienced repertoire that shifted only slightly toward naive after ART. Because pre-ART samples had limited cell numbers, unsorted PBMC were profiled rather than sorted CD4+ and CD8+ T cells. Samples dated from about 2003 to 2018, and the ART regimens used may be less effective than current ones. Because PBMC availability was limited, only the TCR beta chain was sequenced, with no alpha chain pairing. Starting ART was linked to a significant rise in TRB diversity, yet even after long-term ART the diversity remained significantly lower than in transplant donor controls. At every time point, the repertoire was dominated by expanded TRB clones first identified before ART initiation, although this dominance fluctuated and, in many PLHIV, declined after ART.

Participants were included only if at least one PBMC sample before ART initiation and at least two post-ART samples were available. All participants with HIV were treated in the United States of America. Before DNA extraction, cryopreserved samples containing roughly 1-10 million PBMC were thawed and washed. At the time of the earliest PBMC sample for each participant with HIV, ages ranged from roughly 23 to 60 years. PBMC samples were contributed by each participant from 1-4 timepoints before ART initiation and 2-8 timepoints after ART initiation, with a median of 7 samples. For every participant, serial HIV viral load, CD4+ T-cell count, ART history and demographic data were obtained. Genomic DNA was extracted from unsorted PBMC with a Qiagen kit on a QIAcube, processed in batches of 12 samples.

The input for sequencing was unsorted PBMCs, taken 0.1 years before starting antiretroviral therapy. The rearranged chain carries TRBV6-4 and TRBJ2-7; TRBD2 could be the D gene, as 5 bases match. This TCR was recovered from a man aged 18 to 29 with HIV. The nucleotides are TGTGCCAGCAGCTTATCGGGATGGTGGCACTTATCCTACGAGCAGTACTTC. The encoded protein is CASSLSGWWHLSYEQYF.